The 20 T cell receptor beta chains below were found in one sample sequenced in a study of CXCR3-negative and CXCR3-positive naive CD8 T cells (dated by TCRdb to about 2019). Sequenced on a NextSeq 550. The Human TCR Profiling Kit (MiLaboratory) was used to make UMI-labeled 5' RACE TRB cDNA libraries. Following reprocessing of the reads by TCRdb, the data hold one row per CDR3 protein sequence and no DNA is available. In this sample's table one finds approximately 130,000 distinct CDR3 sequences. The top ten clones comprise 0.41% of the sample. These receptors have no known antigen. Study-wide conclusions, independent of this receptor: TRB CDR3s from CXCR3-positive naive cells showed higher hydrophobicity (lower Kidera factor 4), lower energy, and higher strength and volume indices than CXCR3-negative naive cells.

Sequencing input: naive CXCR3+ CD8+ T cells from blood. The meaning of the sample's cell subset or site label: CD45RO-CCR7+CD27+CD95- naive CD8+ T cells expressing CXCR3 (TNR3+). The receptors were gathered from a human donor in good health. Some clones in this sample may be carry-over from other donors' samples.

The chain joins TRBV5-1 to TRBJ1-1; checking the TCRdb D call of TRBD1 is not possible without DNA. The CDR3 spans 15 residues. Germline V CDR1 and CDR2: SGHRS, YFSETQ. This chain's CDR3 is CASSLGATQYTEAFF.

The chain combines TRBV5-6 with TRBJ2-1; TCRdb lists TRBD1, though no DNA is available to test this call. Germline CDR1 and CDR2: SGHDT and YYEEEE. This CDR3 has 14 amino acids. The CDR3 loop is CASSLGGLYNEQFF. The full variable domain, with the rest looked up from reference TRBV5-6 and TRBJ2-1, is DAGVTQSPTHLIKTRGQQVTLRCSPKSGHDTVSWYQQALGQGPQFIFQYYEEEERQRGNFPDRFSGHQFPNYSSELNVNALLLGDSALYLCASSLGGLYNEQFFGPGTRLTVL.

The V gene is TRBV5-1, the J gene TRBJ2-5; the D call from TCRdb, TRBD2, cannot be confirmed without DNA. The germline CDR1 and CDR2 sequences are SGHRS and YFSETQ. The CDR3 loop spans 15 amino acids. The CDR3: CASSEGLAGGETQYF.

The genes are TRBV18 and TRBJ2-6; the TRBD1 assignment by TCRdb is unverifiable without DNA. The CDR3 runs 17 residues. CDR1 is KGHSH and CDR2 is LQKENI in the germline V gene. This CDR3 is CASSSGHEISGANVLTF.

The chain links TRBV21-1 to TRBJ1-2. TRBV21-1 is shown as a pseudogene. The CDR3 totals 17 residues. The CDR3 is CASRRHVWQLAVNGYTF.

The V gene is TRBV15, the J gene TRBJ1-5. Germline V CDR1 and CDR2: LNHNV, YYDKDF (reference sequence). This CDR3 comprises 15 residues. The CDR3 region is CATSRGRGGGQPQHF.

The V call is TRBV28, the J call TRBJ2-5. Germline-derived CDR1 and CDR2 are MDHEN and SYDVKM. The CDR3 length is 13 residues. The CDR3 reads CASSFSYQETQYF. The whole variable domain, remainder taken from reference TRBV28 and TRBJ2-5, is DVKVTQSSRYLVKRTGEKVFLECVQDMDHENMFWYRQDPGLGLRLIYFSYDVKMKEKGDIPEGYSVSREKKERFSLILESASTNQTSMYLCASSFSYQETQYFGPGTRLLVL.

The V and J genes are TRBV27 and TRBJ1-5. The CDR3 consists of 11 residues. Germline V gives CDR1 MNHEY, CDR2 SMNVEV (reference sequence). CDR3 region: CASSTGPPQHF.

The rearrangement uses TRBV27 and TRBJ1-1; absent DNA, TCRdb's TRBD1 call cannot be checked. The CDR3 is made up of 12 amino acids. Per the germline V gene, CDR1 is MNHEY and CDR2 is SMNVEV (reference sequence). CDR3 region: CASGYGTGRAFF.

The rearrangement links TRBV14 to TRBJ2-3; as DNA is missing, the TRBD2 call by TCRdb cannot be tested. The CDR3 is 12 residues long. Germline V lookup: CDR1 SGHDN, CDR2 FVKESK. CDR3 in amino acids: CASSQRLDRTDF.

The chain is built from TRBV11-2 and TRBJ1-1. Germline CDR1 SGHAT, CDR2 FQNNGV. The CDR3 is 14 amino acids. This CDR3 is CASSLDHYRTEAFF.

The CDR3 protein is CASSLAGGNKETQYF. This chain connects TRBV7-8 to TRBJ2-5. CDR1 SGHVS and CDR2 FQNEAQ come from the germline V gene. The CDR3 has 15 amino acids.

The genes are TRBV7-9 and TRBJ2-5; TCRdb selects TRBD2, and the lack of DNA leaves this call unchecked. The CDR3 loop spans 13 amino acids. CDR1 is SEHNR, CDR2 FQNEAQ, per germline (reference sequence). Here the CDR3 reads CASGPAGQETQYF.

The gene calls are TRBV27 and TRBJ2-7; TCRdb selects TRBD1, and the lack of DNA leaves this call unchecked. This CDR3 is 12 amino acids long. Germline values: CDR1 MNHEY, CDR2 SMNVEV (reference sequence). The CDR3: CASGTGYYEQYF.

CDR3 region: CSAFSGGTGSYEQYF. The rearrangement uses TRBV20-1 and TRBJ2-7; TCRdb selects TRBD1, and the lack of DNA leaves this call unchecked. The CDR3 runs to 15 residues. Germline CDR1 is DFQATT and CDR2 is SNEGSKA (reference sequence).

V is TRBV13 and J is TRBJ1-4; TCRdb picks TRBD1, but there is no DNA to check that call. This CDR3 has 15 amino acids. Germline assignment: CDR1 PRHDT and CDR2 FYEKMQ (reference sequence). CDR3 region: CASTEAGQGLEKLFF.

The chain joins TRBV19 to TRBJ1-2; TCRdb calls TRBD1, which cannot be checked without DNA. CDR3 length equals 12 residues. CDR1 and CDR2 from the germline V gene are LNHDA and SQIVND (reference sequence). The chain's CDR3 is CASTEDDSGYTF.

The gene calls are TRBV19 and TRBJ2-7. The CDR3 contains 14 residues. Per the germline V gene, CDR1 is LNHDA and CDR2 is SQIVND (reference sequence). CDR3: CASSIVAETYEQYF.

The genes are TRBV20-1 and TRBJ1-6; as DNA is missing, the TRBD1 call by TCRdb cannot be tested. Per germline, CDR1 DFQATT and CDR2 SNEGSKA (reference sequence). This CDR3 contains 14 residues. CDR3 sequence: CSASPGTYNSPLHF.

CDR3 residues: CSVGGGVVNYGYTF. V is TRBV29-1 and J is TRBJ1-2. The CDR3 has 14 residues. From germline, CDR1 is SQVTM and CDR2 ANQGSEA.